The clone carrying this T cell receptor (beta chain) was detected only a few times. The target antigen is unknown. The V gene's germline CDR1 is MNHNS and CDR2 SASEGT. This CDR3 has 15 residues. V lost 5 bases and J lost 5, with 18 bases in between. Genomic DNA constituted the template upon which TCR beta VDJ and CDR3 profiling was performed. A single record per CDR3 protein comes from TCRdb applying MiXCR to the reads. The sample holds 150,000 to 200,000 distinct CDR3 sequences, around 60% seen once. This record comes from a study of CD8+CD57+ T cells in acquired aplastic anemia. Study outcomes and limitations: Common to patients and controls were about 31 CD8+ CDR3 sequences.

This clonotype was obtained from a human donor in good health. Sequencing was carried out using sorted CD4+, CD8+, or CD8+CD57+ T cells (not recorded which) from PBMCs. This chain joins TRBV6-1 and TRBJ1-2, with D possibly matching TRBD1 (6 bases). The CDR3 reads CASSSRAQGRYGYTF. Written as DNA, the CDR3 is TGTGCCAGCAGTTCCCGGGCCCAGGGGCGGTATGGCTACACCTTC.